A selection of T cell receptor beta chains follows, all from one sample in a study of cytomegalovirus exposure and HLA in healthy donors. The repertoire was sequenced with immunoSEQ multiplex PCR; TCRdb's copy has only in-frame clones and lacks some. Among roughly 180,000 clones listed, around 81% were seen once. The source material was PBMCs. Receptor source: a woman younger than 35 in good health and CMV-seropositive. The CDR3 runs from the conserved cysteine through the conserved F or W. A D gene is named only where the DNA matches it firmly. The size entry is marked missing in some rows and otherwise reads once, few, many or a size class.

CDR3nt: TGTGCCAGCAGCGTATCCGGGGATGGCTACACCTTC; CDR3aa: CASSVSGDGYTF; j_gene: TRBJ1-2; d_gene: NA; abundance: NA; v_gene: TRBV7-9
CDR3nt: TGTGCCAGCAGCGTGGGGTGGGGCTCAACTGACACAGATACGCAGTATTTT; CDR3aa: CASSVGWGSTDTDTQYF; j_gene: TRBJ2-3; d_gene: NA; abundance: NA; v_gene: TRBV9
CDR3nt: TGCGCCAGCAGCCAAGATTGGGCAGGGTTCAATGAGCAGTTCTTC; CDR3aa: CASSQDWAGFNEQFF; j_gene: TRBJ2-1; d_gene: NA; abundance: NA; v_gene: TRBV4-3
CDR3nt: TGTGCCAGTAGTATGGAGGCAGGGGGCTCCTATAATTCACCCCTCCACTTT; CDR3aa: CASSMEAGGSYNSPLHF; j_gene: TRBJ1-6; d_gene: TRBD1; abundance: NA; v_gene: TRBV19
CDR3nt: TGTGCCACCAGCACCAAAGGGGGCAGAACCTACAATGAGCAGTTCTTC; CDR3aa: CATSTKGGRTYNEQFF; j_gene: TRBJ2-1; d_gene: TRBD1; abundance: NA; v_gene: TRBV15
CDR3nt: TGCAGCGTTGTTTTGGGCATGAACACTGAAGCTTTCTTT; CDR3aa: CSVVLGMNTEAFF; j_gene: TRBJ1-1; d_gene: NA; abundance: once; v_gene: TRBV29-1
CDR3nt: TGTGCCAGCAGTGGCCAGCGGGGGCTATCCTACAATGAGCAGTTCTTC; CDR3aa: CASSGQRGLSYNEQFF; j_gene: TRBJ2-1; d_gene: TRBD2; abundance: NA; v_gene: TRBV28
CDR3nt: TGTGCCAGCAGTGCCGCGGGGGGGGAGCTGTTTTTT; CDR3aa: CASSAAGGELFF; j_gene: TRBJ2-2; d_gene: NA; abundance: NA; v_gene: TRBV27
CDR3nt: TGTGCCAGCAGCAGACCGGGGACAGGGGCCTCTGGAAACACCATATATTTT; CDR3aa: CASSRPGTGASGNTIYF; j_gene: TRBJ1-3; d_gene: TRBD1; abundance: few; v_gene: TRBV5-6
CDR3nt: TGTGCCAGCAGCGTACCGACAGGGGTTGGGGGCTACACCTTC; CDR3aa: CASSVPTGVGGYTF; j_gene: TRBJ1-2; d_gene: TRBD1; abundance: NA; v_gene: TRBV9
CDR3nt: TGTGCCAGCAGCCAACAGATTCGCTCCTACGAGCAGTACTTC; CDR3aa: CASSQQIRSYEQYF; j_gene: TRBJ2-7; d_gene: NA; abundance: NA; v_gene: TRBV11-2
CDR3nt: TGTGCCAGCAGCCTGAGCTCCTACAATGAGCAGTTCTTC; CDR3aa: CASSLSSYNEQFF; j_gene: TRBJ2-1; d_gene: NA; abundance: NA; v_gene: TRBV7-3
CDR3nt: TGTGCCAGTAGTGCGGGTGAAGCTTTCTTT; CDR3aa: CASSAGEAFF; j_gene: TRBJ1-1; d_gene: NA; abundance: NA; v_gene: TRBV19
CDR3nt: TGTGCCAGCGGATGGCGGGTTAACAATGAGCAGTTCTTC; CDR3aa: CASGWRVNNEQFF; j_gene: TRBJ2-1; d_gene: NA; abundance: NA; v_gene: TRBV27
CDR3nt: TGTGCCAGCAGTCCCCCAAGGGGAACCTACGAGCAGTACTTC; CDR3aa: CASSPPRGTYEQYF; j_gene: TRBJ2-7; d_gene: NA; abundance: NA; v_gene: TRBV28
CDR3nt: TGTGCCAGCAGCCTAAGACTAGCGGGGCCCACAGATACGCAGTATTTT; CDR3aa: CASSLRLAGPTDTQYF; j_gene: TRBJ2-3; d_gene: TRBD2; abundance: NA; v_gene: TRBV7-8
CDR3nt: TGCGCCAGCAGCTTGGTGCCAGGGGTGGGGGTTGAAGCTTTCTTT; CDR3aa: CASSLVPGVGVEAFF; j_gene: TRBJ1-1; d_gene: NA; abundance: once; v_gene: TRBV5-1
CDR3nt: TGTGCCAGTAGTCCGGGACAAAGCTCCTACGAGCAGTACTTC; CDR3aa: CASSPGQSSYEQYF; j_gene: TRBJ2-7; d_gene: NA; abundance: NA; v_gene: TRBV19
CDR3nt: TGTGCCAGCAGTTACTCGATCGATCAGCCCCAGCATTTT; CDR3aa: CASSYSIDQPQHF; j_gene: TRBJ1-5; d_gene: NA; abundance: NA; v_gene: TRBV27
CDR3nt: TGTGCCAGCAGCCCTACCACAGAAAACAATGAGCAGTTCTTC; CDR3aa: CASSPTTENNEQFF; j_gene: TRBJ2-1; d_gene: NA; abundance: NA; v_gene: TRBV11-1
CDR3nt: TGTGCCAGCAGCGTAGATAAGCGGGGCCTCAATTACTACAATGAGCAGTTCTTC; CDR3aa: CASSVDKRGLNYYNEQFF; j_gene: TRBJ2-1; d_gene: TRBD2; abundance: NA; v_gene: TRBV9
CDR3nt: TGTGCCAGCAATGGACAGGGGGAGACCCAGTACTTC; CDR3aa: CASNGQGETQYF; j_gene: TRBJ2-5; d_gene: TRBD1; abundance: once; v_gene: TRBV6-5
CDR3nt: TGCGCCAGCAGCTTGGACCACAGGGGTAGCTCCTACAATGAGCAGTTCTTC; CDR3aa: CASSLDHRGSSYNEQFF; j_gene: TRBJ2-1; d_gene: TRBD1; abundance: NA; v_gene: TRBV5-1
CDR3nt: TGTGCCAGCAGTTTATTGGGAGGGGATTTGAGGGAGCAGTACTTC; CDR3aa: CASSLLGGDLREQYF; j_gene: TRBJ2-7; d_gene: TRBD2; abundance: NA; v_gene: TRBV10-3
CDR3nt: TGTGCCAGCAGGTCCGGGACAGTGGGTGAAGCTTTCTTT; CDR3aa: CASRSGTVGEAFF; j_gene: TRBJ1-1; d_gene: TRBD1; abundance: NA; v_gene: TRBV7-2
CDR3nt: TGTGCCAGCAGTCCTAACATCCCGGGACTAGGGCGGGTGGTGGAGACCCAGTACTTC; CDR3aa: CASSPNIPGLGRVVETQYF; j_gene: TRBJ2-5; d_gene: TRBD2; abundance: NA; v_gene: TRBV27
CDR3nt: TGCGCCAGCAGCTTACAGCCTGGGGCCAACGGCCTGACTTTC; CDR3aa: CASSLQPGANGLTF; j_gene: TRBJ2-6; d_gene: NA; abundance: NA; v_gene: TRBV5-1
CDR3nt: TGTGCCAGCAGCCCCCTCGGACAATTAAGTCCAGCTTTCTTT; CDR3aa: CASSPLGQLSPAFF; j_gene: TRBJ1-1; d_gene: NA; abundance: few; v_gene: TRBV9
CDR3nt: TGTGCCTGGAGTGAGCTGTATGGCTACACCTTC; CDR3aa: CAWSELYGYTF; j_gene: TRBJ1-2; d_gene: NA; abundance: NA; v_gene: TRBV30
CDR3nt: TGTGCCAGCAGCTCCCGGGACAGGGAGATCCACGAGCAGTACTTC; CDR3aa: CASSSRDREIHEQYF; j_gene: TRBJ2-7; d_gene: TRBD1; abundance: NA; v_gene: TRBV9
CDR3nt: TGTGCCAGCAGTGAAGGGCAGGGGGATTACAATGAGCAGTTCTTC; CDR3aa: CASSEGQGDYNEQFF; j_gene: TRBJ2-1; d_gene: TRBD1; abundance: NA; v_gene: TRBV6-4
CDR3nt: TGTGCCAGCAGCCAAGATCCAGGAATTTGGGGAGTGAACACTGAAGCTTTCTTT; CDR3aa: CASSQDPGIWGVNTEAFF; j_gene: TRBJ1-1; d_gene: NA; abundance: NA; v_gene: TRBV14
CDR3nt: TGTGCCATCAGTGGGACTAGCGGGGGAACAGATACGCAGTATTTT; CDR3aa: CAISGTSGGTDTQYF; j_gene: TRBJ2-3; d_gene: TRBD2; abundance: NA; v_gene: TRBV10-3
CDR3nt: TGCGCCAGCAGCCAAGATCCGGGATTAAGTGGAAACACCATATATTTT; CDR3aa: CASSQDPGLSGNTIYF; j_gene: TRBJ1-3; d_gene: NA; abundance: few; v_gene: TRBV4-3
CDR3nt: TGTGCCAGCGGCGTAGGGGTGTCCTACGAGCAGTACTTC; CDR3aa: CASGVGVSYEQYF; j_gene: TRBJ2-7; d_gene: NA; abundance: NA; v_gene: TRBV27
CDR3nt: TGTGCCCTGACGATAGGGGGCGTCTATCGTTCAACCCTCCACTTT; CDR3aa: CALTIGGVYRSTLHF; j_gene: TRBJ1-6; d_gene: TRBD1; abundance: NA; v_gene: TRBV30